This TCR beta chain was documented in a study of blood T cell repertoires in COVID-19. Study as a whole: Samples representing acute and convalescent COVID-19 were sourced from the United States, Italy and Spain. From T cells, B-cell-depleted T cells, or PBMCs came the material, which was cDNA or gDNA.

The V end lost 2 bases, the J end lost 5 bases, and 15 bases lay between the germline ends. CDR1 is MNHEY, CDR2 SVGAGI, per germline. CDR3 length: 15 amino acids. Authors' data handling: Scientists estimated how many nucleated cells there were by amplifying reference gene primers. The assay was immunoSEQ multiplex PCR, and TCRdb's table has in-frame clones only and misses some. Clone size and V and J calls were adopted from that table, with D and trimming inferred from the DNA. Among 150,000 to 200,000 clones, roughly four fifths were seen once, and the ten largest hold 10% to 15%. The receptor's source is a man aged 45 to 65 who had recovered from COVID-19. Sample: PBMCs or T cells enriched from blood (not recorded which). The V call is TRBV6-5, the J call TRBJ2-5; TRBD1 might be the D (5 bases). The CDR3 nucleotides are TGTGCCAGCAGTTACAACAGGACCAAACGGGAGACCCAGTACTTC. Translation: CASSYNRTKRETQYF.